Listed below are T cell receptor beta chains from one sample, sequenced in a study of T cells after yellow fever vaccination. TCRdb reanalysed the 5' RACE reads using MiXCR and keeps one entry per CDR3 protein. Of about 400,000 distinct CDR3 sequences listed, 6.2% are singletons. The specimen was PBMCs, collected 5 days after the yellow fever booster vaccination. The receptors originated from a man younger than 45 who received the YFV17D yellow fever vaccine. Each CDR3 is given without its conserved first and last residue.

v_call cdr3_aa
TRBV28 ASSLQLRRQETQY
TRBV19 ASSPRGGRVYNEQF
TRBV19 ASSTRDRTYEQY
TRBV12-3/TRBV12-4 ASSLRGGYNEQF
TRBV18 ASSPRGRQQGDTQY
TRBV7-2 ASSSPGLFGYT
TRBV5-1 ASSLGSGIYDQF
TRBV21-1 ASSKHSLSGANVLT
TRBV6-2/TRBV6-3 ASSFTLYEQY
TRBV7-9 ASSLGDRANSPLH
TRBV6-1 ASSPSTVDSPLH
TRBV20-1 SARDPRGGTGVNTEAF
TRBV24-1 ATSESRERETQY
TRBV5-1 ASSYDSAYEQY
TRBV5-1 ASSPPSGTYEQY
TRBV12-3/TRBV12-4 ASSQGLAGGRGETQY
TRBV18 ASSPAGPQETQY
TRBV7-8 ASSLRARSPNQPQH
TRBV20-1 SAPLAGLTGELF
TRBV28 ASSLSGPREKLF
TRBV11-1 ASSSQGSPLGPPNTGELF
TRBV9 ASSRTGTTNEQF
TRBV6-2/TRBV6-3 ASRAGGGISEQY
TRBV6-4 ASSDLPGKGNEQF
TRBV7-9 ASSFPTGLENIQY
TRBV10-3 AISNHGASYGYT
TRBV12-3/TRBV12-4 ASSSRDRESYEQY
TRBV5-1 ASSPDGSSYNEQF
TRBV7-2 ASIRDYNEQF
TRBV18 ASSSNRVDNEQF
TRBV9 ASSVTSGTQETQY
TRBV20-1 SARTSGSVYNEQF
TRBV7-9 ASSPQLGQGNSPLH
TRBV10-3 AISDSNRGRETQY
TRBV7-2 ASSLEGLTYGYT
TRBV15 ATSIQTSATQY
TRBV20-1 SARVSPTDTQY
TRBV27 ASSLYPGTNQPQH
TRBV10-3 AIYSSGTYEQY
TRBV5-1 ASSSDRGHTEAF
TRBV6-1 ASSATGIGNQPQH
TRBV20-1 SAGGLAGTKQY
TRBV6-5 ASSYDGGNTIY
TRBV20-1 SASSTSGGYEQY
TRBV19 ASSIDRLAGAYEQY
TRBV11-1 ASSAPYLAGGSFAREQY
TRBV28 ASSSSLSNQPQH
TRBV24-1 ATSDRTSQETQY
TRBV29-1 SGSQGFDYGYT